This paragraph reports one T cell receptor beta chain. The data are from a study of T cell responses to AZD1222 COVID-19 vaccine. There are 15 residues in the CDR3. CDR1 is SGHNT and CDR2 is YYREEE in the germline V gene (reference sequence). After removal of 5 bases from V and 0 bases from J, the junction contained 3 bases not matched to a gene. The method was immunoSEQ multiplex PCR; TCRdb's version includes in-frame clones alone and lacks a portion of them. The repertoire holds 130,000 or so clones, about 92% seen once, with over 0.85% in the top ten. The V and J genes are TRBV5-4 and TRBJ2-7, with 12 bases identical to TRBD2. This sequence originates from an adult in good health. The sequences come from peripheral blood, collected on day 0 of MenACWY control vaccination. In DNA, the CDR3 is TGTGCCAGCAGTTCGACTAGCGGGGGCTCCTACGAGCAGTACTTC. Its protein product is CASSSTSGGSYEQYF. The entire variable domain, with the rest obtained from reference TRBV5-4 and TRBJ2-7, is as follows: ETGVTQSPTHLIKTRGQQVTLRCSSQSGHNTVSWYQQALGQGPQFIFQYYREEENGRGNFPPRFSGLQFPNYSSELNVNALELDDSALYLCASSSTSGGSYEQYFGPGTRLTVT.